The rows below give T cell receptor beta chains drawn from one sample of a study of OX40 agonist ivuxolimab in advanced cancers. Here immunoSEQ multiplex PCR was the method, and the copy in TCRdb shows in-frame clones only, minus some. The table includes about 92,000 clones, approximately 84% detected once. The sequences come from CD4+ or CD8+ T cells sorted from blood, collected in a trial of the OX40 agonist ivuxolimab. The receptors derive from an adult with an advanced solid tumor such as melanoma, head and neck, liver or kidney cancer. Both conserved end residues are part of each CDR3. The D gene is left open where the match is weak. Size is stated for part of the rows, as once, few or many counts, or as a class when the clone is expanded.

J | V | D | size | DNA | CDR3
TRBJ2-1 | TRBV7-3 | NA | NA | TGTGCCAGCAGCTTAGGGGACCTAGTGCCAGGCCACAATGAGCAGTTCTTC | CASSLGDLVPGHNEQFF
TRBJ2-1 | TRBV21-1 | NA | NA | TGTGCCAGCAGCAAAGAGAACTACGGGAATGGTGAGCAGTTCTTC | CASSKENYGNGEQFF
TRBJ2-7 | TRBV2 | TRBD1 | NA | TGTGCCAGCAGTGAAAGGAGGACAGGGCGGTACTTC | CASSERRTGRYF
TRBJ1-2 | TRBV23-1 | NA | NA | TGCGCCAGCAGTCAATCGCGGACCCTCCGACGGGGTGGCTACACCTTC | CASSQSRTLRRGGYTF
TRBJ2-3 | TRBV9 | TRBD1 | NA | TGTGCCAGCAACAAGGACAGGGGTGAGACAGGTACGCAGTATTTT | CASNKDRGETGTQYF
TRBJ2-7 | TRBV27 | NA | NA | TGTGCCAGCAGTTTATATGACAGCTCCTACGAGCAGTACTTC | CASSLYDSSYEQYF
TRBJ2-2 | TRBV2 | NA | NA | TGTGCCAGCAGTGACGGGGCCGGGACTTTACGTGGGGAGCTGTTTTTT | CASSDGAGTLRGELFF
TRBJ2-3 | TRBV7-2 | NA | once | TGTGCCAGCAGCCCCTACCAAACAGATACGCAGTATTTT | CASSPYQTDTQYF
TRBJ1-2 | TRBV19 | NA | once | TGTGCCAGTAGTATAGAACAGAACTATGGCTACACCTTC | CASSIEQNYGYTF
TRBJ1-1 | TRBV4-2 | TRBD1 | NA | TGTGCCAGCAGCCAAGCCGGGACAGGGGGAACTGAAGCTTTCTTT | CASSQAGTGGTEAFF
TRBJ1-4 | TRBV6-4 | TRBD1 | NA | TGTGCCAGCAGTGCCGGACAGGGGGAAGGTGAAAAACTGTTTTTT | CASSAGQGEGEKLFF
TRBJ2-5 | TRBV5-4 | NA | NA | TGTGCCAGCAGCCCAAGGGGAACAGGGTCGGGCCTCGAGACCCAGTACTTC | CASSPRGTGSGLETQYF
TRBJ2-7 | TRBV6-1 | NA | NA | TGTGCCAGCAGTGAACCCGGACTTGGGGCCTACGAGCAGTACTTC | CASSEPGLGAYEQYF
TRBJ2-3 | TRBV19 | TRBD2 | once | TGTGCCAGTAGTAGGACTAGCGGGGGGGGCACAGATACGCAGTATTTT | CASSRTSGGGTDTQYF
TRBJ2-2 | TRBV7-3 | NA | NA | TGTGCCAGCAGCTTGACTAGAGGGGGCACCGGGGAGCTGTTTTTT | CASSLTRGGTGELFF
TRBJ1-6 | TRBV4-3 | NA | NA | TGCGCCAGCAGCCAAGAGCTACCGGGACACCTCTTGTCCCTCCACTTT | CASSQELPGHLLSLHF
TRBJ1-2 | TRBV6-5 | TRBD1 | NA | TGTGCCAGCAGCCTTGACAGGGTGGGGAACTATGGCTACACCTTC | CASSLDRVGNYGYTF
TRBJ2-7 | TRBV7-9 | TRBD1 | few | TGTGCCAGCGTCACAGGGGGCAATGCTCTCGACGAGCAGTACTTC | CASVTGGNALDEQYF
TRBJ2-7 | TRBV29-1 | NA | NA | TGCAGCGTTGCGGGGCCGTCGAGCTCCTACGAGCAGTACTTC | CSVAGPSSSYEQYF
TRBJ1-5 | TRBV19 | TRBD1 | few | TGTGCCAGTAGTACCAGGACAGGGCCGAATGAGCCCCAGCATTTT | CASSTRTGPNEPQHF
TRBJ2-3 | TRBV14 | TRBD2 | NA | TGTGCCAGCAGCCAAGACCACCCAGCGGGGGGCTACACAGATACGCAGTATTTT | CASSQDHPAGGYTDTQYF
TRBJ2-7 | TRBV7-9 | NA | few | TGTGCCAGCAGCTTTCCGAGCTCCTACGAGCAGTACTTC | CASSFPSSYEQYF
TRBJ2-7 | TRBV6-5 | NA | NA | TGTGCCAGCAGTTACTCGAGGGATTTAGTTGTGGAGCAGTACTTC | CASSYSRDLVVEQYF
TRBJ1-2 | TRBV4-1 | NA | NA | TGCGCCAGCAGCCAAGAAATCTCAGGGAGTCACTATGGCTACACCTTC | CASSQEISGSHYGYTF
TRBJ2-7 | TRBV29-1 | NA | NA | TGCAGCGTGCGGACAGCAACCTATTACGAGCAGTACTTC | CSVRTATYYEQYF
TRBJ1-5 | TRBV19 | NA | NA | TGTGCCAGTAGTATACGCGAGGGGGGGTCGGGCCAGCATTTT | CASSIREGGSGQHF
TRBJ2-1 | TRBV7-9 | TRBD2 | NA | TGTGCCAGCAGCTCGTCGTTGGGCGGGGGGCGCCACAATGAGCAGTTCTTC | CASSSSLGGGRHNEQFF
TRBJ1-5 | TRBV7-2 | NA | NA | TGTGCCAGCAGCGTCGGACAGAGATATCAGCCCCAGCATTTT | CASSVGQRYQPQHF
TRBJ1-5 | TRBV6-6 | TRBD1 | few | TGTGCCAGCAGTGGCCGGGACAGGGGAGACGGGCAGCCCCAGCATTTT | CASSGRDRGDGQPQHF
TRBJ2-5 | TRBV29-1 | NA | NA | TGCAGCGCCAACCCGGGGGAGACCCAGTACTTC | CSANPGETQYF
TRBJ1-4 | TRBV7-2 | NA | NA | TGTGCCAGCAGCTTAATCCCCTTTGGTGAAAAACTGTTTTTT | CASSLIPFGEKLFF
TRBJ2-2 | TRBV7-9 | NA | NA | TGTGCCAGCAGCTCAGGACGGGCGAACACCGGGGAGCTGTTTTTT | CASSSGRANTGELFF
TRBJ2-1 | TRBV5-1 | TRBD1 | once | TGCGCCAGCAGCGCCCGACAGGGGGGCTACAATGAGCAGTTCTTC | CASSARQGGYNEQFF
TRBJ2-7 | TRBV4-1 | NA | NA | TGCGCCAGCAGCCAAGATCTAATGGGGTACGAGCAGTACTTC | CASSQDLMGYEQYF
TRBJ2-5 | TRBV5-1 | NA | NA | TGCGCCAGCAGCTTTACAGGGATAGAGACCCAGTACTTC | CASSFTGIETQYF
TRBJ2-1 | TRBV4-2 | NA | NA | TGTGCCAGCAGCCAAGCAGGCAATGAGCAGTTCTTC | CASSQAGNEQFF
TRBJ1-5 | TRBV4-2 | NA | few | TGTGCCAGCAGCCAAGGGGCAGGACCTTCTCAGCCCCAGCATTTT | CASSQGAGPSQPQHF
TRBJ1-4 | TRBV10-1 | NA | few | TGCGCCAGCAGTGAATGGATCTACGGGGAAAAACTGTTTTTT | CASSEWIYGEKLFF
TRBJ2-3 | TRBV7-2 | TRBD2 | NA | TGTGCCAGCAGCCCGGATATGGGGCGGGGGGTGACAGATACGCAGTATTTT | CASSPDMGRGVTDTQYF
TRBJ2-1 | TRBV6-6 | NA | NA | TGTGCCAGCACTTTGGGGCCCCTGAGCTCCTACAATGAGCAGTTCTTC | CASTLGPLSSYNEQFF
TRBJ2-7 | TRBV7-9 | NA | NA | TGTGCCAGCAGCTTAAGGGAGGACGAGCAGTACTTC | CASSLREDEQYF
TRBJ2-7 | TRBV6-1 | TRBD2 | NA | TGTGCCAGCAGCGAGCGGGAGAACCACGAGCAGTACTTC | CASSERENHEQYF
TRBJ2-1 | TRBV6-5 | NA | NA | TGTGCCAGCAGTTACTCGATAGCCGACAATGAGCAGTTCTTC | CASSYSIADNEQFF
TRBJ2-7 | TRBV7-2 | NA | NA | TGTGCCAGCAGCTTACGTGGTCAGGGTGTGAGCGAGCAGTACTTC | CASSLRGQGVSEQYF
TRBJ1-4 | TRBV5-1 | NA | NA | TGCGCCAGCAGCTCTACCGCGAATGAAAAACTGTTTTTT | CASSSTANEKLFF
TRBJ2-7 | TRBV5-1 | TRBD1 | NA | TGCGCCAGCAGCTCGGGACAGGGGGTCGACGAGCAGTACTTC | CASSSGQGVDEQYF
TRBJ2-5 | TRBV5-1 | TRBD2 | NA | TGCGCCAGCAGCTCCGGGGGGGGAGAGACCCAGTACTTC | CASSSGGGETQYF
TRBJ1-1 | TRBV19 | NA | NA | TGTGCCAGTAAGGACGGACAGTTAATGAACACTGAAGCTTTCTTT | CASKDGQLMNTEAFF
TRBJ1-5 | TRBV2 | NA | NA | TGTGCCAGCAGTGGCCAGGGTAGCAATCAGCCCCAGCATTTT | CASSGQGSNQPQHF
TRBJ2-1 | TRBV20-1 | NA | NA | TGCAGTGCGAGGGGGGGTCGTGGGCAGTTCTTC | CSARGGRGQFF
TRBJ2-6 | TRBV11-1 | TRBD1 | NA | TGTGCCAGCAGCCAAACCGGACAGGGGCGGCCTGGGGCCAACGTCCTGACTTTC | CASSQTGQGRPGANVLTF